Presented here are 10 T cell receptor beta chains from one specimen sequenced in a study of graft-versus-host responses after intestinal transplantation. The repertoire was sequenced with immunoSEQ multiplex PCR; TCRdb's copy has only in-frame clones and lacks some. The table includes 85,000 to 110,000 clones, 90% to 95% detected once. The antigens of these receptors remain unknown. The source was unstimulated CD8+ T cells sorted from spleen or lymph node cells, collected before intestinal transplant. Receptors were obtained from a human donor who received an intestinal transplant.

The chain links TRBV5-5 to TRBJ2-3; 7 bases map to TRBD2. V dropped 2 bases and J dropped 2; count of bases not matched to a gene: 5. The length of the CDR3 is 15 residues. Germline V gene lookup returns CDR1 SGHKS and CDR2 YYEKEE (reference sequence). This chain's CDR3 is CASSLRLAVTDTQYF. The DNA for the CDR3 is TGTGCCAGCAGCTTACGCCTAGCGGTCACAGATACGCAGTATTTT.

The gene calls are TRBV4-1 and TRBJ2-6, with D hard to call. Trimming stripped 4 bases from V and 0 bases from J, with 4 bases between. The length of the CDR3 is 14 residues. In germline, CDR1 is MGHRA, CDR2 YSYEKL. The CDR3 region has the DNA TGCGCCAGCAGCCCGGCCTCTGGGGCCAACGTCCTGACTTTC. Protein product: CASSPASGANVLTF.

The chain combines TRBV7-6 with TRBJ2-1; 7 bases map to TRBD2. Germline values: CDR1 SGHVS, CDR2 FNYEAQ. CDR3 length: 17 amino acids. Trimming took 3 bases from V and 2 from J; bases not matched to a gene: 10. CDR3 DNA sequence: TGTGCCAGCAGCTTGGCCCGCGCAGCGGGGCCCTACAATGAGCAGTTCTTC. Translated, it gives CASSLARAAGPYNEQFF.

The chain uses TRBV6-1 and TRBJ2-1, with unresolved D. With 11 bases removed from V and 8 bases from J, the gap between germline ends came to 25 bases. This CDR3 is 15 amino acids long. The germline gives CDR1 MNHNS, CDR2 SASEGT. The CDR3 reads CASWSSAAFVDEQFF. Written as DNA, the CDR3 is TGTGCCTCCTGGTCGAGCGCAGCGTTCGTAGATGAGCAGTTCTTC.

This chain joins TRBV29-1 and TRBJ2-1; 8 bases agree with TRBD2. The CDR3 is 15 residues long. CDR1 and CDR2 (germline): SQVTM, ANQGSEA. V dropped 1 base and J dropped 9; count of bases not matched to a gene: 11. CDR3 DNA sequence: TGCAGCGTTGAAGGCGGTCGGGGGGGCGGGGTTGAGCAGTTCTTC. This sequence encodes CSVEGGRGGGVEQFF.

The chain employs TRBV29-1 and TRBJ1-2; D possibly corresponds to TRBD1 (6 bases). V was pared by 6 bases and J by 4 bases, with 21 bases between. Looked up from germline, CDR1 is SQVTM and CDR2 is ANQGSEA. The CDR3 runs to 15 residues. The CDR3 DNA follows: TGCAGCGTCGCCGCCTCGGGGGGGGGCGTCTATGGCTACACCTTC. Protein product: CSVAASGGGVYGYTF.

The gene calls are TRBV4-2 and TRBJ1-1, with TRBD1 identical over 7 bases. Germline assignment: CDR1 LGHNA and CDR2 YNFKEQ. The V gene end was trimmed by 1 base and the J gene end by 1 base; junction bases not matched to a gene: 3. This CDR3 contains 15 residues. CDR3 protein: CASSQAGTENTEAFF. In nucleotides, the CDR3 is TGTGCCAGCAGCCAAGCCGGGACAGAGAACACTGAAGCTTTCTTT.

V and J are TRBV2 and TRBJ1-2; D possibly corresponds to TRBD1 (6 bases). CDR3 length: 13 amino acids. V was pared by 3 bases and J by 5 bases, with 10 bases between. The V gene's germline CDR1 is SNHLY and CDR2 FYNNEI. As DNA, the CDR3 is TGTGCCAGCAGTGACAGGGGCACTTATGGCTACACCTTC. It encodes CASSDRGTYGYTF.

The chain recombines TRBV27 with TRBJ2-1; TRBD2 matches 9 bases. Per germline, CDR1 MNHEY and CDR2 SMNVEV (reference sequence). The V and J ends lost 4 bases and 6 bases, in that order; junction bases with no gene match: 4. The CDR3 contains 14 residues. CDR3 sequence: CASSSSTSGNEQFF. CDR3 DNA sequence: TGTGCCAGCAGTTCCTCGACTAGCGGCAATGAGCAGTTCTTC.

The chain has TRBV25-1 and TRBJ2-7, with 8 bases fitting TRBD2. CDR3 length: 14 amino acids. J gave up 0 bases and V 8 bases, and 6 bases lay outside the gene matches. Germline V gene lookup returns CDR1 MGHDK and CDR2 SYGVNS. The CDR3 sequence: CASQKAGDSYEQYF. In DNA, the CDR3 is TGTGCCAGCCAAAAAGCGGGGGACTCCTACGAGCAGTACTTC.